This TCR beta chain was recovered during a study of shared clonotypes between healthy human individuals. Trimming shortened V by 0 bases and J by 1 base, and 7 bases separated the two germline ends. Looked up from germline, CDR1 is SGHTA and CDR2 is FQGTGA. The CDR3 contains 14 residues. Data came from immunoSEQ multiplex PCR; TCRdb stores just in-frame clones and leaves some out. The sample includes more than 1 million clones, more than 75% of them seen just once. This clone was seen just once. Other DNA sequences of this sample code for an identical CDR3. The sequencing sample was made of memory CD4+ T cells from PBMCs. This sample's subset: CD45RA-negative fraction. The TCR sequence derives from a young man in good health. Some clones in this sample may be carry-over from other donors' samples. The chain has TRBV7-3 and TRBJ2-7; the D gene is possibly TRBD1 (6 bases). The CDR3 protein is CASSLTGGSYEQYF. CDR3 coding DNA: TGTGCCAGCAGCTTAACAGGGGGATCCTACGAGCAGTACTTC.